This TCR beta chain came from a study of radiotherapy plus CTLA-4 blockade in lung cancer. Regarding the study as a whole: Best predicting response, reportedly, were early blood T cell clone dynamics, with interferon-beta.

As for this clone: Its antigen is not identified.

Germline loops: CDR1 SNHLY, CDR2 FYNNEI. Trimming took 6 bases from V and 5 from J, leaving 11 bases between them. CDR3 size: 14 residues. Produced via immunoSEQ multiplex PCR; TCRdb's table is partial and in-frame only. The sample shows some 32,000 clones, roughly four fifths of them seen only once. The V gene is TRBV2, the J gene TRBJ1-6; no firm D call. The specimen comprised peripheral blood, sampled from a patient treated with radiotherapy plus ipilimumab. This sequence originates from a human donor with non-small cell lung cancer that progressed on radiotherapy plus ipilimumab. The CDR3 nucleotides read TGTGCCAGCAGGGGCCAGACAAATAATTCACCCCTCCACTTT. Its translation: CASRGQTNNSPLHF.